What follows are 18 T cell receptor beta chains derived from one specimen sequenced in a study of neurological immune-mediated disorders. TCRdb called the 5' RACE reads again in MiXCR, with one record for every CDR3 protein. The sample has about 59,000 distinct CDR3 sequences, more than 20% seen once; the top ten hold 3.5% to 5.5%. The time point is: technical triplicate 2. The specimen sequenced was PBMCs. Receptors originate from a man in his 60s with HTLV-1-associated myelopathy (HAM/TSP).

This clonotype was seen a few times. V is TRBV5-1 and J is TRBJ1-1; D gene unclear. CDR3 length: 15 residues. With 1 base removed from V and 0 bases from J, the gap between germline ends came to 10 bases. Germline V gene sequence: CDR1 SGHRS, CDR2 YFSETQ. CDR3 sequence reads: CASSLQTRLNTEAFF. DNA for the CDR3: TGCGCCAGCAGCTTGCAGACCAGATTGAACACTGAAGCTTTCTTT.

This clonotype came up many times. The J gene is TRBJ2-5, the V gene TRBV5-5; 7 bases fit TRBD1. Germline assignment: CDR1 SGHKS and CDR2 YYEKEE (reference sequence). This CDR3 is built from 14 residues. The J segment lost 5 bases and the V segment lost 3 bases, leaving 7 bases of the junction unmatched. CDR3 nucleotides: TGTGCCAGCAGCTCGGGGAGCAGGGGGGAGACCCAGTACTTC. As protein: CASSSGSRGETQYF.

This clonotype has a count of ten or more. The chain employs TRBV15 and TRBJ2-5, with TRBD1 matching 10 bases. The germline gives CDR1 LNHNV, CDR2 YYDKDF (reference sequence). J gave up 1 base and V 5 bases, and 7 bases lay outside the gene matches. The CDR3 sequence is 16 residues long. CDR3 DNA sequence: TGTGCCACCAGCCCCAGTAGACAGGGGGCCCAAGAGACCCAGTACTTC. Its protein product is CATSPSRQGAQETQYF.

This clonotype was counted many times. The gene calls are TRBV18 and TRBJ1-4; D unclear. Trimming removed 6 bases from V and 7 bases from J, with 15 bases in between. The CDR3 is made up of 14 amino acids. Germline loops: CDR1 KGHSH, CDR2 LQKENI. CDR3 sequence: CASSTTTASEKLFF. In nucleotides, the CDR3 is TGTGCCAGCTCTACCACCACGGCTAGTGAAAAACTGTTTTTT.

Ten or more counts support this clonotype. The chain carries TRBV20-1 and TRBJ1-5; a weak D match, TRBD1 (5 bases). The germline V gene has CDR1 DFQATT and CDR2 SNEGSKA (reference sequence). V was shortened by 0 bases and J by 6 bases, with 6 bases between the two germline ends. This CDR3 comprises 12 residues. CDR3 in amino acids: CSARDTGQPQHF. The CDR3 DNA follows: TGCAGTGCTAGAGATACAGGTCAGCCCCAGCATTTT.

This clonotype was recorded at least ten times. The V call is TRBV2, the J call TRBJ2-3, with 10 bases fitting TRBD2. CDR1 and CDR2 (germline): SNHLY, FYNNEI. This CDR3 is 14 amino acids long. V lost 9 bases to trimming and J lost 4 bases; unmatched junction nucleotides: 7. The CDR3 sequence is CASLKREGADTQYF. DNA for the CDR3: TGTGCCAGTCTGAAGCGGGAGGGAGCAGATACGCAGTATTTT. Based on the CDR3 plus reference TRBV2 and TRBJ2-3, the full variable domain is EPEVTQTPSHQVTQMGQEVILRCVPISNHLYFYWYRQILGQKVEFLVSFYNNEISEKSEIFDDQFSVERPDGSNFTLKIRSTKLEDSAMYFCASLKREGADTQYFGPGTRLTVL.

This clonotype was recorded many times. The chain carries TRBV14 and TRBJ2-1; 10 positions agree with TRBD2. This CDR3 is built from 19 residues. V trimming: 0 bases; J trimming: 0 bases; junction bases outside the gene matches: 8. Germline lookup yields CDR1 SGHDN and CDR2 FVKESK. CDR3 loop: CASSQDRGLAESSYNEQFF. As DNA, the CDR3 is TGTGCCAGCAGCCAAGATCGCGGACTAGCGGAAAGCTCCTACAATGAGCAGTTCTTC.

This clonotype was seen at least ten times. The gene calls are TRBV2 and TRBJ2-2; possible D gene TRBD2, 6 bases. V was trimmed by 4 bases and J by 2 bases, leaving 8 bases between them. The CDR3 extends over 14 amino acids. CDR1 is SNHLY and CDR2 is FYNNEI in the germline V gene. The chain's CDR3 is CASSGDSNTGELFF. DNA of the CDR3: TGTGCCAGCAGTGGGGACTCCAACACCGGGGAGCTGTTTTTT.

This clonotype was seen at least ten times. The V and J genes are TRBV3-1 and TRBJ2-2; 8 nucleotides match TRBD2. The CDR3 contains 16 residues. Germline CDR1 and CDR2: LGHDT and YNNKEL (reference sequence). Losses at the gene ends were 4 bases for V and 4 bases for J; bases not matched to a gene: 8. The CDR3, as DNA: TGTGCCAGCAGCCCCCGGGGGGGAGTGGGCACCGGGGAGCTGTTTTTT. Translation gives CASSPRGGVGTGELFF.

This clonotype was recorded at least ten times. This chain connects TRBV12-3 or TRBV12-4 to TRBJ2-6, with D perhaps being TRBD1 or TRBD2 (5 bases each). CDR3 length: 15 amino acids. V gave up 2 bases and J gave up 4 bases, with 9 bases separating them. The CDR3 is CASSLRGAGANVLTF. The CDR3 bases are TGTGCCAGCAGTTTACGGGGCGCCGGGGCCAACGTCCTGACTTTC.

This clonotype has more than one count but fewer than ten. The chain employs TRBV20-1 and TRBJ2-7; D might be TRBD2 (6 bases). Trimming left V 0 bases short and J 5 bases short, with 20 bases between. Germline V gene data show CDR1 as DFQATT and CDR2 as SNEGSKA (reference sequence). This CDR3 contains 16 residues. CDR3 region: CSAREGTGEGRNEQYF. The CDR3 DNA follows: TGCAGTGCTAGAGAAGGAACGGGAGAGGGAAGAAACGAGCAGTACTTC.

This clonotype was observed many times. The rearrangement uses TRBV7-2 and TRBJ2-7; tentative D call: TRBD2 (7 bases). In germline, CDR1 is SGHTA, CDR2 FQGNSA. Trimming took off 5 bases at V and 2 bases at J, with 16 bases between the two ends. The CDR3 sequence is 15 residues long. CDR3 protein: CASSPGGQLTYEQYF. The CDR3 DNA reads TGTGCCAGCAGCCCCGGGGGGCAGCTGACCTACGAGCAGTACTTC.

This clonotype was seen only once. The CDR3 region is CASSTGTATDTQYF. The CDR3 nucleotides are TGTGCCAGCAGCACGGGGACCGCCACAGATACGCAGTATTTT. This rearrangement joins TRBV5-5 to TRBJ2-3, with D perhaps matching TRBD1 or TRBD2 (5 bases each). V was cut by 4 bases and J by 2 bases, with 11 bases left in between. This CDR3 has 14 residues. The germline V gene has CDR1 SGHKS and CDR2 YYEKEE (reference sequence).

The table lists this clonotype with a count of one. The chain combines TRBV29-1 with TRBJ2-1; D is possibly TRBD1 (5 bases). V was cut by 6 bases and J by 5 bases, with 17 bases left in between. The germline V gene has CDR1 SQVTM and CDR2 ANQGSEA. This CDR3 is built from 14 residues. The CDR3 bases are TGCAGCGTCCTTCAGGACGGCAGGGACAATGAGCAGTTCTTC. This codes for CSVLQDGRDNEQFF.

This clonotype was found many times. The chain carries TRBV3-1 and TRBJ2-1; 7 bases align to TRBD2. Germline CDR1 reads LGHDT; CDR2 reads YNNKEL (reference sequence). CDR3 length: 14 residues. J lost 7 bases, V lost 3 bases, and 6 bases had no gene match. CDR3 sequence (DNA): TGTGCCAGCAGCCAGCGGGAGTACGAAAATGAGCAGTTCTTC. Protein: CASSQREYENEQFF.

This rearrangement joins TRBV14 to TRBJ1-6; unclear D gene. The CDR3 length is 17 residues. V lost 1 base to trimming and J lost 10 bases, with 20 bases between them. In germline, CDR1 is SGHDN, CDR2 FVKESK. The CDR3 DNA sequence: TGTGCCAGCAGCCAAGGAGGTCGCGTCCTAGTTGGGTCACCCCTCCACTTT. Protein product: CASSQGGRVLVGSPLHF. The full variable domain, with the rest looked up from reference TRBV14 and TRBJ1-6, is EAGVTQFPSHSVIEKGQTVTLRCDPISGHDNLYWYRRVMGKEIKFLLHFVKESKQDESGMPNNRFLAERTGGTYSTLKVQPAELEDSGVYFCASSQGGRVLVGSPLHFGNGTRLTVT.

The chain carries TRBV13 and TRBJ2-3; 8 bases match TRBD2. J gave up 4 bases and V 5 bases, and 8 bases lay outside the gene matches. There are 15 residues in the CDR3. Per the germline V gene, CDR1 is PRHDT and CDR2 is FYEKMQ (reference sequence). CDR3 residues: CASSPPGLEADTQYF. CDR3 DNA: TGTGCCAGCAGCCCGCCGGGACTAGAGGCAGATACGCAGTATTTT.

The J gene is TRBJ1-1, the V gene TRBV6-1; maybe TRBD1 (5 bases). The V gene's germline CDR1 is MNHNS and CDR2 SASEGT. The CDR3 extends over 15 amino acids. V shed 8 bases and J shed 4 bases, with 20 bases lying between them. The CDR3: CASGIAVRVFTEAFF. The CDR3 nucleotides read TGTGCCAGCGGGATAGCGGTCAGGGTCTTCACTGAAGCTTTCTTT.